The next 14 T cell receptor beta chains were all read from a single sample in a study of read filtering for tumor transcriptome and immune sequencing. The library was built from roughly 400 ng RNA with molecular barcoded adaptors for alpha/delta and beta/gamma chains. Each CDR3 protein gets one entry after TCRdb re-called the reads with MiXCR. This sample has 15,000 or so distinct CDR3 sequences, with about 20% found just once. Sequencing used a population of CD138-negative cells sorted from bone marrow. These TCRs come from a donor aged 40 or older with multiple myeloma.

The chain links TRBV10-3 to TRBJ2-5; possibly TRBD1 for D (6 bases). The CDR3 extends over 16 amino acids. V lost 6 bases to trimming and J lost 5 bases, with 22 bases between them. Looked up from germline, CDR1 is ENHRY and CDR2 is SYGVKD. CDR3 nucleotides: TGTGCCATCAGCGACTCGACAGGACCCAAAGGGGAGACCCAGTACTTC. Amino acids: CAISDSTGPKGETQYF.

This clonotype appeared a few times. The CDR3 sequence: CASWGQAGTDTQYF. The CDR3 DNA follows: TGTGCCAGCTGGGGACAGGCGGGCACAGATACGCAGTATTTT. This chain uses TRBV28 with TRBJ2-3; 8 bases fit TRBD1. Trimming at V came to 8 bases and at J to 1 base, leaving 5 bases not matched to a gene. In germline, CDR1 is MDHEN, CDR2 SYDVKM. The CDR3 loop spans 14 amino acids.

A remark on this clonotype: Relative to the germline gene, one junction end is altered; a read error may explain this. This rearrangement joins TRBV5-4 to TRBJ1-3; tentatively, D is TRBD1 (6 bases). The CDR3 has 15 amino acids. The germline gives CDR1 SGHNT, CDR2 YYREEE (reference sequence). This chain's CDR3 is CAGSRGPSSGNTIYF. The DNA for the CDR3 is TGTGCCGGCAGCAGGGGACCGAGCTCTGGAAACACCATATATTTT.

To note about this clonotype: A read error may explain this, as a much larger clone is one base away. The J gene is TRBJ1-3, the V gene TRBV20-1; D not certain. The V gene's germline CDR1 is DFQATT and CDR2 SNEGSKA (reference sequence). This CDR3 contains 14 residues. CDR3 sequence: CSARGIGFGNTIHF. The CDR3 DNA follows: TGCAGTGCTAGAGGCATAGGGTTTGGAAACACCATACATTTT.

The chain employs TRBV29-1 and TRBJ2-2; D remains unclear. CDR1 SQVTM and CDR2 ANQGSEA come from the germline V gene. V was clipped by 5 bases and J by 9 bases, with 16 bases between them. This CDR3 has 13 residues. CDR3 amino acids: CSVFRQQTRELFF. CDR3 bases: TGCAGCGTTTTTCGTCAGCAAACCCGGGAGCTGTTTTTT.

Many counts were recorded for this clonotype. The rearrangement links TRBV20-1 to TRBJ2-3, with D possibly being TRBD2 (5 bases). Trimming pared 0 bases from V and 5 bases from J, leaving 24 bases between. This CDR3 has 18 residues. Germline-derived CDR1 and CDR2 are DFQATT and SNEGSKA (reference sequence). The chain's CDR3 is CSARDRLKAGSSVDTQYF. The CDR3 bases are TGCAGTGCTAGAGACCGCCTAAAGGCCGGAAGTAGCGTAGATACGCAGTATTTT.

This clonotype was counted between two and nine times. V and J are TRBV15 and TRBJ2-5, with D unclear. The CDR3 contains 13 residues. Deletions cut 2 bases from V and 5 bases from J, with 9 bases between. Germline V gene sequence: CDR1 LNHNV, CDR2 YYDKDF (reference sequence). CDR3 region: CATSRTTYETQYF. In DNA, the CDR3 is TGTGCCACCAGCAGAACTACTTACGAGACCCAGTACTTC.

This clonotype was recorded at least ten times. V and J are TRBV29-1 and TRBJ1-1; D ambiguous. Germline V lookup: CDR1 SQVTM, CDR2 ANQGSEA. The CDR3 is 13 amino acids. The V end was cut by 3 bases, the J end by 8 bases, with 16 bases between. CDR3 sequence (DNA): TGCAGCGTTGAGACGGAAGGGTACCCAGAAGCTTTCTTT. This codes for CSVETEGYPEAFF.

This clonotype was seen many times. The rearrangement joins TRBV7-9 to TRBJ1-1; D possibly corresponds to TRBD1 (5 bases). The CDR3 consists of 14 residues. The ends were cut back, 7 bases at V and 0 bases at J, with 12 bases in the middle. Germline V gene data show CDR1 as SEHNR and CDR2 as FQNEAQ (reference sequence). Written as DNA, the CDR3 is TGTGCCAGCAACTGGGGCGGGATGAACACTGAAGCTTTCTTT. Translated, it gives CASNWGGMNTEAFF.

About this clonotype itself: A much bigger clone sits one base away, suggesting this may be a read error. This chain links TRBV12-3 or TRBV12-4 with TRBJ2-2; TRBD2 might be the D (6 bases). This CDR3 region has 17 residues. For the CDR3, the DNA is TGTGCCAGCAGAGCGGGTACGCCGGGGTGGAACACCGGGGAGCTGTCTTTT. This codes for CASRAGTPGWNTGELSF.

V gene TRBV11-2 combines with J gene TRBJ2-7, with TRBD2 matching 8 bases. From germline, CDR1 is SGHAT and CDR2 FQNNGV. The V and J ends lost 4 bases and 4 bases, in that order; junction bases with no gene match: 9. The CDR3 length is 15 residues. The CDR3 DNA reads TGTGCCAGCAGCTCGGTCTCCGGGGGGGCTTACGAGCAGTACTTC. This translates into CASSSVSGGAYEQYF. Together with reference TRBV11-2 and TRBJ2-7, the CDR3 gives the full variable domain: EAGVAQSPRYKIIEKRQSVAFWCNPISGHATLYWYQQILGQGPKLLIQFQNNGVVDDSQLPKDRFSAERLKGVDSTLKIQPAKLEDSAVYLCASSSVSGGAYEQYFGPGTRLTVT.

This clonotype was detected a few times. This sequence joins TRBV29-1 and TRBJ2-7; D is undetermined. Trimming stripped 4 bases from V and 3 bases from J, with 13 bases between. The CDR3 is 13 residues long. Germline V lookup: CDR1 SQVTM, CDR2 ANQGSEA. The CDR3 reads CSVGMALHYEQYF. The CDR3 nucleotides are TGCAGCGTTGGAATGGCTCTTCACTACGAGCAGTACTTC.

This clonotype was seen ten or more times. The V and J genes are TRBV7-9 and TRBJ2-3; 10 nucleotides align to TRBD1. This CDR3 spans 16 amino acids. Trimming took 7 bases from V and 1 from J; bases not matched to a gene: 8. CDR1 and CDR2 from the germline V gene are SEHNR and FQNEAQ (reference sequence). Here the CDR3 reads CASKHPGTGGTDTQYF. The CDR3 DNA follows: TGTGCCAGCAAACACCCCGGGACAGGGGGCACAGATACGCAGTATTTT.

Many counts were recorded for this clonotype. A single base separates this from a much larger clone, so it may be a read error. The conserved closing phenylalanine or tryptophan is absent in this CDR3, likely reflecting a read error. CDR3 residues: CASTKLGVSDNEQFL. CDR3 nucleotide sequence: TGTGCCAGCACAAAACTAGGAGTGTCCGACAATGAGCAGTTCCTC. This chain uses TRBV25-1 with TRBJ2-1; tentatively, D is TRBD2 (5 bases). Germline V gives CDR1 MGHDK, CDR2 SYGVNS. Trimming removed 7 bases from V and 5 bases from J, with 18 bases in between. The CDR3 covers 15 residues.